This TCR beta chain was observed in a study of response to subunit inactivated influenza vaccine. The CDR3 is made up of 20 amino acids. Germline CDR1 MNHEY, CDR2 SMNVEV (reference sequence). V gave up 0 bases and J gave up 10 bases, with 28 bases separating them. Broader study findings: Researchers suggested that each seasonal influenza vaccination recruits few new T cells.

MiXCR, run by TCRdb on the RT-PCR reads, gives a single entry per CDR3 protein. The repertoire consists of over 300,000 distinct CDR3 sequences, with just over 20% occurring once and the leading ten covering roughly a tenth. In regard to this clonotype: Antigen: not known.

The source of this sequence is a man aged 50-75 years who received an inactivated influenza vaccine. Material: PBMCs from blood, obtained about 19 months after vaccination. The chain carries TRBV27 and TRBJ1-6; TRBD1 might be the D (6 bases). The CDR3 nucleotides read TGTGCCAGCAGTTTATCGAATCGCGGGGGGGCCACCAGTTTAGGATCACCCCTCCACTTT. Its protein product is CASSLSNRGGATSLGSPLHF.